Listed here are 8 T cell receptor beta chains from one sample, sequenced in a study of blood T cell repertoires in COVID-19. This table comes from immunoSEQ multiplex PCR, and its TCRdb copy is limited to in-frame clones, with some not included. The sample records 250,000 to 350,000 clones, about 89% being singletons. The sequenced sample was peripheral blood. These receptors were collected from a man between 18 and 29 years old who had recovered from COVID-19.

The J gene is TRBJ1-2, the V gene TRBV7-9; D is undetermined. This CDR3 has 13 amino acids. The V gene lost 5 bases and the J gene lost 3 bases, with 10 bases spanning the gap. The germline V gene has CDR1 SEHNR and CDR2 FQNEAQ (reference sequence). CDR3 sequence reads: CASSGGADYGYTF. The CDR3 DNA reads TGTGCCAGCAGCGGAGGAGCCGACTATGGCTACACCTTC.

This clone has only one observation. V is TRBV11-2 and J is TRBJ2-3; 11 nucleotides line up with TRBD2. Per germline, CDR1 SGHAT and CDR2 FQNNGV. CDR3 length: 18 residues. V trimming: 2 bases; J trimming: 2 bases; junction bases outside the gene matches: 9. The CDR3 region has the DNA TGTGCCAGCAGCTTAATGATTGGGACTAGCGGTCACACAGATACGCAGTATTTT. Its protein is CASSLMIGTSGHTDTQYF.

This chain uses TRBV6-5 with TRBJ2-3; D is perhaps TRBD2 (5 bases). Germline CDR1 is MNHEY and CDR2 is SVGAGI. The CDR3 length is 14 residues. V gave up 5 bases and J gave up 6 bases, with 15 bases separating them. CDR3 DNA: TGTGCCAGCAGTAACCCGGTCGGGGTGGATACGCAGTATTTT. This encodes CASSNPVGVDTQYF.

The V and J genes are TRBV2 and TRBJ2-1; possible D gene TRBD2, 6 bases. The CDR3 loop spans 15 amino acids. Germline V lookup: CDR1 SNHLY, CDR2 FYNNEI. V dropped 6 bases and J dropped 1 base, with 13 bases sitting between them. The CDR3 reads CASRFAGGSYNEQFF. The CDR3, as DNA: TGTGCCAGCAGGTTTGCTGGGGGGTCCTACAATGAGCAGTTCTTC.

The rearrangement uses TRBV5-6 and TRBJ1-3; TRBD1 matches 8 bases. The J segment lost 0 bases and the V segment lost 6 bases, leaving 5 bases of the junction unmatched. CDR1 and CDR2 from the germline V gene are SGHDT and YYEEEE. This CDR3 is built from 15 residues. As DNA, the CDR3 is TGTGCCAGCACACGACAGGGGTACTCTGGAAACACCATATATTTT. Translation: CASTRQGYSGNTIYF.

The chain couples TRBV15 to TRBJ2-3, with 7 bases lining up with TRBD1. Germline V CDR1 and CDR2: LNHNV, YYDKDF (reference sequence). The CDR3 has 15 residues. Unmatched junction bases numbered 6, after V lost 0 bases and J lost 6 bases. CDR3 DNA: TGTGCCACCAGCAGAGATTCGGGGACAGCCGATACGCAGTATTTT. Translated, it gives CATSRDSGTADTQYF.

J is TRBJ1-2 and V is TRBV19, with a tentative D call TRBD1 (5 bases). The V gene lost 7 bases and the J gene lost 4 bases, with 22 bases spanning the gap. Germline-derived CDR1 and CDR2 are LNHDA and SQIVND (reference sequence). This CDR3 is 16 amino acids long. CDR3 protein: CASNLSPNRYPYGYTF. In DNA, the CDR3 is TGTGCCAGTAATCTTTCTCCGAACAGGTACCCCTATGGCTACACCTTC.

CDR3 region: CASSQTRFQPQHF. DNA for the CDR3: TGTGCCAGCAGCCAAACGAGGTTTCAGCCCCAGCATTTT. This rearrangement joins TRBV6-5 to TRBJ1-5; no firm D call. The V gene lost 6 bases and the J gene lost 6 bases, with 12 bases spanning the gap. This CDR3 contains 13 residues. Germline V lookup: CDR1 MNHEY, CDR2 SVGAGI.